This T cell receptor beta chain was captured by sequencing in a study of blood T cells in healthy people across ages (dated by TCRdb to between 2015 and 2016). For the wider study: In model experiments, template switching captured about one uniquely barcoded TCR beta cDNA molecule for every two T cells. Two additional independent replicas of 1 million unique cDNA reads from the same blood draw were analyzed for two donors (one aged 18 to 29 and one aged 80 or older). Donors were grouped into four age groups: young (average roughly 16 years), middle-aged (about 40), aged (around 60) and long-lived (over 80). Donors of different ages were randomly distributed across sequencing lanes to avoid experimental bias. Using deep sequencing normalized with unique cDNA molecular identifiers, the study measured how TCR beta repertoire diversity changes with age.

A note on this clonotype: Its antigen is currently not known. The sample holds no much larger clone one base away, and base qualities are not on file.

General findings and caveats noted by the study authors: There was a strong correlation between observed TCR beta diversity and the percentage of naive T cells measured by flow cytometry. Observed TCR beta diversity per million T cells fell roughly linearly with age, and a significant reduction was already apparent by age roughly 41. Compared with the aged group, more naive CD4+ T cells, fewer expanded clones and increased TCR diversity were shown by the long-lived group, suggesting age selection. Because profiling used bulk unsorted PBMCs, naive and antigen-experienced compartments could not be compared conclusively. Because donor CMV infection status was unknown, age-related changes in expanded clonotypes were potentially confounded. Estimates of total diversity based on one million sequenced T cells were regarded as lower bounds and as underestimates.

The donors were roughly 38 Caucasian individuals from Russia, aged 6 to 90 years, who were systemically healthy. Each donor gave about 9.2 milliliters of peripheral blood, drawn into EDTA-treated Vacutainer tubes. PBMCs were isolated by Ficoll-Paque density-gradient centrifugation, with at least 7 million obtained per sample. Total RNA was extracted from PBMCs with Trizol reagent, with at least 6 micrograms obtained per sample. For every donor, flow cytometry on a PBMC aliquot measured the percentage of naive CD45RAhigh/CD27high T cells. Libraries were made using 5' RACE. This sample was sequenced with an Illumina HiSeq 2500. The second PCR ran for about 6 to 12 cycles and used a J-beta primer mix along with a sample-barcoded 5' primer. A unique molecular identifier was introduced onto each TCR beta cDNA molecule by a template-switch 5' adaptor carrying 12 random nucleotides. Each sample yielded at least 2.5 million CDR3-containing paired-end reads. All of the RNA was converted into first-strand cDNA using the Mint cDNA synthesis kit, with a TRBC-specific oligonucleotide serving as the primer. Following uracil-DNA glycosylase treatment, a first 18-cycle PCR with universal primers M1SS and BC2_uni_R was performed on all cDNA. Per the original workflow: For normalization, 1 million high-quality reads were randomly selected from each sample, with every read carrying a distinct molecular identifier. Reads with shared molecular identifiers were discarded instead of being binned into consensus sequences. CDR3 identification, clonotype clustering and error correction used MiTCR with a Q25 quality threshold and the strictest error-elimination algorithm. A nonparametric unseen species model with Euler transformation was used to estimate lower-bound total TCR beta diversity. TCRdb handled the public reads itself, with Q25 trimming in fastp and clone calling in MiXCR, and kept productive beta chains. One record per CDR3 amino acid sequence lists the most common genes and DNA. The V and J calls shown here were made by TCRdb, not taken from the authors' results. The sample table records approximately 290,000 distinct CDR3 sequences; around 27% of these occur just once. Clones ranked in the top ten supply over 25% of the sample.

From the cysteine up to the phenylalanine, the CDR3 has a length of 15 residues. Kept here is only the CDR3 DNA, which spans 45 bases and is read in frame from base 1. From the germline V gene, CDR1 is MNHNS and CDR2 is SASEGT. V gives up 3 bases and J gives up 3 bases, and the segment between their germline ends measures 15 bases. Sequencing was done on a sample of blood. The V and J segments used are TRBV6-1 and TRBJ2-7; the D call is tentative, TRBD1 or TRBD2, as each matches 6 bases. This TCR derives from a woman aged 65 to 85 in good health. CDR3 loop: CASSDEGGLNYEQYF. The nucleotide sequence reads TGTGCCAGCAGTGACGAGGGGGGCTTAAACTACGAGCAGTACTTC.